These 23 T cell receptor beta chains share one sample of origin, sequenced in a study of T cell changes during pregnancy in multiple sclerosis. TCRdb keeps only in-frame clones here, not all; method: immunoSEQ multiplex PCR. The sample includes some 30,000 clones, around 90% of them seen just once. The sequencing used CD8+ T cells from peripheral blood mononuclear cells, collected before pregnancy. Receptors were obtained from a female donor with multiple sclerosis, enrolled in a pregnancy study.

This rearrangement joins TRBV6-5 to TRBJ2-7; D perhaps matches TRBD2 (6 bases). The CDR3 length is 14 residues. Trimming took off 8 bases at V and 3 bases at J, with 17 bases between the two ends. The V gene's germline CDR1 is MNHEY and CDR2 SVGAGI. CDR3 region: CASLPAGIYYEQYF. CDR3 sequence (DNA): TGTGCCAGCTTGCCTGCGGGGATCTACTACGAGCAGTACTTC.

The CDR3: CASSPHQTGQGENNEQFF. CDR3 sequence (DNA): TGTGCCAGCAGCCCCCACCAAACGGGACAGGGGGAAAACAATGAGCAGTTCTTC. The J gene is TRBJ2-1, the V gene TRBV11-3; 11 bases agree with TRBD1. J was trimmed by 5 bases and V by 5 bases; bases with no gene match: 14. The CDR3 length is 18 residues. Germline CDR1 and CDR2: SGHNT and YENEEA.

The CDR3 sequence is CASSFPGQGEAFF. The CDR3 nucleotides read TGTGCCAGCAGTTTTCCGGGACAGGGGGAAGCTTTCTTT. The V and J genes are TRBV6-5 and TRBJ1-1, with TRBD1 matching 10 bases. The germline V gene encodes CDR1 MNHEY and CDR2 SVGAGI. The junction had 4 bases not matched to a gene; V was cut back by 4 bases and J by 8 bases. This CDR3 has 13 amino acids.

This chain links TRBV27 with TRBJ2-2; TRBD1 might be the D (5 bases). The CDR3 has 13 residues. Germline loops: CDR1 MNHEY, CDR2 SMNVEV (reference sequence). V gave up 5 bases and J gave up 4 bases, with 8 bases separating them. DNA of the CDR3: TGTGCCAGCAGTCCTCAGGGCACCGGGGAGCTGTTTTTT. It is translated as CASSPQGTGELFF.

The J gene is TRBJ2-7, the V gene TRBV28, with D perhaps matching TRBD1 (5 bases). The CDR3 contains 11 residues. Germline V lookup: CDR1 MDHEN, CDR2 SYDVKM. The V end was cut by 6 bases, the J end by 3 bases, with 6 bases between. CDR3 region: CASRTVYEQYF. Here the CDR3 DNA reads TGTGCCAGCAGGACAGTCTACGAGCAGTACTTC. Filled out from reference TRBV28 and TRBJ2-7, the complete variable domain reads DVKVTQSSRYLVKRTGEKVFLECVQDMDHENMFWYRQDPGLGLRLIYFSYDVKMKEKGDIPEGYSVSREKKERFSLILESASTNQTSMYLCASRTVYEQYFGPGTRLTVT.

This clone occurred once. The chain couples TRBV28 to TRBJ2-7; D call uncertain. V was pared by 5 bases and J by 4 bases, with 6 bases between. The CDR3 runs 11 residues. CDR1 and CDR2 (germline): MDHEN, SYDVKM. CDR3 residues: CASSLKYEQYF. The DNA of the CDR3 is TGTGCCAGCAGTCTAAAGTACGAGCAGTACTTC.

The chain uses TRBV7-9 and TRBJ2-5; TRBD1 might be the D (5 bases). CDR3 length: 14 amino acids. V was pared by 3 bases and J by 3 bases, with 11 bases between. From germline, CDR1 is SEHNR and CDR2 FQNEAQ (reference sequence). CDR3 in amino acids: CASSFLTAEETQYF. The CDR3 DNA sequence: TGTGCCAGCAGCTTCTTGACAGCTGAAGAGACCCAGTACTTC.

The genes are TRBV28 and TRBJ2-1; 9 bases are shared with TRBD2. V shed 4 bases and J 1 base; nucleotides not matched to a gene: 5. This CDR3 is built from 16 residues. Germline CDR1 reads MDHEN; CDR2 reads SYDVKM. The chain's CDR3 is CASSSTTSGSYNEQFF. CDR3 in DNA: TGTGCCAGCAGTTCCACGACTAGCGGATCCTACAATGAGCAGTTCTTC.

The V gene is TRBV15, the J gene TRBJ2-7; perhaps TRBD1 as D (6 bases). Per germline, CDR1 LNHNV and CDR2 YYDKDF (reference sequence). Trimming stripped 5 bases from V and 0 bases from J, with 14 bases between. The CDR3 loop spans 15 amino acids. CDR3 protein: CATSLLAGVSYEQYF. In DNA, the CDR3 is TGTGCCACCAGCCTCCTAGCAGGGGTCTCCTACGAGCAGTACTTC.

The V call is TRBV5-4, the J call TRBJ2-2, with D perhaps TRBD2 (5 bases). Germline values: CDR1 SGHNT, CDR2 YYREEE (reference sequence). CDR3 length equals 16 residues. Trimming pared 4 bases from V and 1 base from J, leaving 14 bases between. The CDR3 DNA sequence: TGTGCCAGCAGCCCCCGGGAATACGAGAACACCGGGGAGCTGTTTTTT. This gives the protein CASSPREYENTGELFF.

The chain carries TRBV27 and TRBJ2-7; 9 bases are shared with TRBD1. V trimming: 6 bases; J trimming: 2 bases; junction bases outside the gene matches: 5. The CDR3 runs 14 residues. The germline CDR1 and CDR2 sequences are MNHEY and SMNVEV (reference sequence). For the CDR3, the DNA is TGTGCCAGCAGACAGGGGGCCCAAACCTACGAGCAGTACTTC. This gives the protein CASRQGAQTYEQYF.

This chain uses TRBV29-1 with TRBJ2-7, with D maybe TRBD2 (5 bases). Trimming shortened V by 6 bases and J by 6 bases, and 15 bases separated the two germline ends. The CDR3 spans 12 residues. Germline CDR1 reads SQVTM; CDR2 reads ANQGSEA. The CDR3 bases are TGCAGCGTGAGGGCCGGGGATGGCGAGCAGTACTTC. Translated, it gives CSVRAGDGEQYF.

The rearrangement links TRBV7-9 to TRBJ2-7, with D unresolved. The V end lost 3 bases, the J end lost 5 bases, and 8 bases lay between the germline ends. The CDR3 extends over 12 amino acids. Germline CDR1 reads SEHNR; CDR2 reads FQNEAQ (reference sequence). CDR3 loop: CASSLAGHEQYF. The CDR3 coding sequence is TGTGCCAGCAGCTTGGCTGGGCACGAGCAGTACTTC. The full variable domain, with the rest looked up from reference TRBV7-9 and TRBJ2-7, is DTGVSQNPRHKITKRGQNVTFRCDPISEHNRLYWYRQTLGQGPEFLTYFQNEAQLEKSRLLSDRFSAERPKGSFSTLEIQRTEQGDSAMYLCASSLAGHEQYFGPGTRLTVT.

The chain employs TRBV15 and TRBJ1-1; D not resolved. CDR3 length: 14 amino acids. V was shortened by 0 bases and J by 5 bases, with 10 bases between the two germline ends. Germline V CDR1 and CDR2: LNHNV, YYDKDF (reference sequence). DNA of the CDR3: TGTGCCACCAGCAGAGATTCTTCCCGGACTGAAGCTTTCTTT. Residues: CATSRDSSRTEAFF.

The rearrangement uses TRBV27 and TRBJ2-3; 10 bases align to TRBD2. Per germline, CDR1 MNHEY and CDR2 SMNVEV (reference sequence). The V segment lost 8 bases and the J segment 3 bases; nucleotides outside the gene matches: 8. The CDR3 is 15 residues long. This chain's CDR3 is CASCPSGSGTDTQYF. CDR3 DNA sequence: TGTGCCAGCTGCCCTAGCGGGAGTGGGACAGATACGCAGTATTTT.

The chain joins TRBV5-6 to TRBJ2-2; no reliable D call. This CDR3 has 12 amino acids. Germline CDR1 SGHDT, CDR2 YYEEEE. The V end lost 1 base, the J end lost 6 bases, and 4 bases lay between the germline ends. The CDR3 DNA reads as TGTGCCAGCAGCTTGTTCTCCGGGGAGCTGTTTTTT. Residues: CASSLFSGELFF.

This CDR3 is CASSPTGSYYEQYF. CDR3 nucleotide sequence: TGTGCCAGCAGCCCCACGGGGTCGTACTACGAGCAGTACTTC. The rearrangement joins TRBV11-1 to TRBJ2-7; D is possibly TRBD2 (5 bases). The V gene's germline CDR1 is SGHAT and CDR2 FQDESV (reference sequence). Trimming cost V 5 bases and J 3 bases, with 14 bases left between them. CDR3 size: 14 residues.

The genes are TRBV29-1 and TRBJ2-7; 11 nucleotides agree with TRBD2. Germline V gene sequence: CDR1 SQVTM, CDR2 ANQGSEA. V gave up 3 bases and J gave up 6 bases; unmatched junction bases: 13. CDR3 length: 16 amino acids. The CDR3 here is CSVEGPTSGSAVEQYF. CDR3 bases: TGCAGCGTTGAGGGCCCCACTAGCGGGAGCGCTGTCGAGCAGTACTTC.

V is TRBV20-1 and J is TRBJ1-4, with 8 positions matching TRBD1. There are 11 residues in the CDR3. The germline V gene has CDR1 DFQATT and CDR2 SNEGSKA (reference sequence). With V trimmed by 7 bases and J by 13 bases, 8 bases remained unmatched. In DNA form, the CDR3 reads TGCAGTGTAAAGGACAGGGACAGACTGTTTTTT. The encoded protein is CSVKDRDRLFF.

The chain has TRBV27 and TRBJ1-5; D is possibly TRBD1 (5 bases). The germline gives CDR1 MNHEY, CDR2 SMNVEV (reference sequence). CDR3 length equals 13 residues. V dropped 3 bases and J dropped 5 bases, with 8 bases sitting between them. The CDR3 sequence is CASSFQGDQPQHF. As DNA, the CDR3 is TGTGCCAGCAGTTTCCAGGGCGATCAGCCCCAGCATTTT.

The J gene is TRBJ1-2, the V gene TRBV7-2; no definite D call. The V gene's germline CDR1 is SGHTA and CDR2 FQGNSA. V lost 2 bases, J lost 1 base, and 2 bases lay in between. The CDR3 is 12 amino acids. The CDR3 DNA is TGTGCCAGCAGCTTACGTAACTATGGCTACACCTTC. This sequence encodes CASSLRNYGYTF.

This clone was seen once. The chain carries TRBV6-6 and TRBJ2-3; 9 nucleotides match TRBD1. Germline CDR1 reads MNHNY; CDR2 reads SVGAGI (reference sequence). Unmatched junction bases numbered 6, after V lost 8 bases and J lost 3 bases. The CDR3 has 14 amino acids. The CDR3 DNA sequence: TGTGCCAGCTCGGGGACAGGGTATACAGATACGCAGTATTTT. Its translation: CASSGTGYTDTQYF.

The chain joins TRBV5-1 to TRBJ1-2; TRBD1 matches 8 bases. The junction had 2 bases not matched to a gene; V was cut back by 3 bases and J by 10 bases. This CDR3 comprises 11 residues. Looked up from germline, CDR1 is SGHRS and CDR2 is YFSETQ. This CDR3 reads CASSSGGDYTF. The CDR3 bases are TGCGCCAGCAGCTCAGGGGGCGACTACACCTTC.